This TCR beta chain was sequenced in a study of cytomegalovirus exposure and HLA in healthy donors. V gave up 8 bases and J gave up 0 bases, with 22 bases separating them. This CDR3 has 17 residues. Germline V gene data show CDR1 as SGHDT and CDR2 as YYEEEE. The table came from immunoSEQ multiplex PCR; TCRdb's copy has only in-frame clones and leaves some out. Of 80,000 to 100,000 clones in the sample, approximately 91% were seen once. Overall study findings and caveats: The study labeled 150 or so TCR beta chains cytomegalovirus-associated.

Of note for this clone: Its specificity is unknown.

Sequencing input: PBMCs. This chain links TRBV5-6 with TRBJ2-3; a weak D match, TRBD1 (6 bases). The TCR originated in a man between 25 and 39 years old in good health and CMV-seronegative. The CDR3 loop is CASHAGYQGRSTDTQYF. DNA of the CDR3: TGTGCCAGTCACGCTGGGTATCAGGGGCGAAGCACAGATACGCAGTATTTT.